Reported below is one T cell receptor (beta chain). The sample belongs to a study of T cells in Graves' hyperthyroidism and ophthalmopathy. TCR beta CDR3 regions were amplified from RNA. An initial round of RT-PCR targeting the TCR CDR3 relied on the HTBI primer set. Each CDR3 protein is one row after TCRdb ran MiXCR on the multiplex PCR reads. The data show 340,000 or so distinct CDR3 sequences, approximately 15% seen once. This TCR was recovered from a man aged 25 to 40 with Graves' hyperthyroidism. The sample taken for sequencing was blood.

The CDR3 sequence: CASSLERQSEAFF. The CDR3 nucleotides read TGTGCCAGCAGCTTAGAGCGCCAGTCTGAAGCTTTCTTT. The J gene is TRBJ1-1, the V gene TRBV13; no clear D. Germline assignment: CDR1 PRHDT and CDR2 FYEKMQ (reference sequence). This CDR3 has 13 amino acids. Trimming pared 1 base from V and 6 bases from J, leaving 9 bases between.